Listed below are T cell receptor beta chains from one sample, sequenced in a study of HIV-infected children after antiretroviral therapy interruption. One entry per CDR3 protein results from TCRdb running MiXCR on the 3' RACE reads. The data show about 50,000 distinct CDR3 sequences, around 4.5% seen once. The material was CD45RA+ CD4+ T cells from PBMCs, pooled from several time points, obtained from a donor given antiretroviral therapy, either interrupted or continuous. The receptors stem from a pool of human donors with HIV. CDR3s include the opening cysteine and the closing phenylalanine or tryptophan. D genes are given only for firm matches. Part of the rows lack a size; the others show once, few, many or a class for expanded clones.

clone size,CDR3 length,D gene,J gene,V gene,CDR3 DNA,CDR3 protein
many,13,NA,TRBJ2-1,TRBV11-3,TGTGCCAGCAGCTTAGATAGAGCCAATGAGCAGTTCTTC,CASSLDRANEQFF
many,15,NA,TRBJ1-2,TRBV3-1,TGTGCCAGCAGCCAAGATTTGGATCAACACTATGGCTACACCTTC,CASSQDLDQHYGYTF
many,14,TRBD1,TRBJ2-7,TRBV5-1,TGCGCCAGCAGCTCGGGACAGGGGTGGCACGAGCAGTACTTC,CASSSGQGWHEQYF
many,13,TRBD2,TRBJ2-1,TRBV20-1,TGCAGTGCTGCTAGCGGGGGTTACAATGAGCAGTTCTTC,CSAASGGYNEQFF
few,14,NA,TRBJ2-1,TRBV12-3/TRBV12-4,TGTGCCAGCAGTCGCGGGACAACCTACAATGAGCAGTTCTTC,CASSRGTTYNEQFF
few,16,NA,TRBJ1-5,TRBV12-3/TRBV12-4,TGTGCCAGCAGTCTTGGGGTTCTATCGACCCATCAGCCCCAGCATTTT,CASSLGVLSTHQPQHF
many,16,NA,TRBJ2-3,TRBV5-1,TGCGCCAGCAGCTTGGGAGCAGGTGCTAGCACAGATACGCAGTATTTT,CASSLGAGASTDTQYF
many,14,NA,TRBJ1-5,TRBV6-2/TRBV6-3,TGTGCCAGCAGTCCATTAACCGGCAATCAGCCCCAGCATTTT,CASSPLTGNQPQHF
many,16,NA,TRBJ1-2,TRBV2,TGTGCCAGCAGTGAAAGTAGTGGACAGCAAGTCTATGGCTACACCTTC,CASSESSGQQVYGYTF
NA,14,TRBD1,TRBJ1-2,TRBV2,TGTGCCAGCAGCCCAGGACAGGGGGGGTCTGGCTACACCTTC,CASSPGQGGSGYTF
many,18,NA,TRBJ1-6,TRBV28,TGTGCCAGCAGCCTCCTTATTATCGGGGTAGGGGGTAATTCACCCCTCCACTTT,CASSLLIIGVGGNSPLHF
many,15,TRBD2,TRBJ2-1,TRBV11-2,TGTGCCAGCAGCTTAGAATGGGGACTAGCCCGTGAGCAGTTCTTC,CASSLEWGLAREQFF
NA,15,NA,TRBJ1-5,TRBV21-1,TGTGCCAGCCCTCTGTACCAGGGCCGCAATCAGCCCCAGCATTTT,CASPLYQGRNQPQHF
many,21,NA,TRBJ2-6,TRBV5-8,TGTGCCAGCAGCTTGGTTTTCGGGGGGCGCTCCCAAATCTCTGGGGCCAACGTCCTGACTTTC,CASSLVFGGRSQISGANVLTF
many,17,TRBD2,TRBJ2-1,TRBV11-2,TGTGCCAGCAGCTTAGGAGCTAGCGGGGGGGCAGACAATGAGCAGTTCTTC,CASSLGASGGADNEQFF
many,11,NA,TRBJ1-2,TRBV12-5,TGTGCTAGTGGTTGGCTCTATGGCTACACCTTC,CASGWLYGYTF
many,21,NA,TRBJ2-1,TRBV12-3/TRBV12-4,TGTGCCAGCAGTTTAAAGAGGTCGGGGGCTACGGTAAGGAGGTCCTACAATGAGCAGTTCTTC,CASSLKRSGATVRRSYNEQFF
many,15,NA,TRBJ1-2,TRBV12-3/TRBV12-4,TGTGCCAGCAGCAGGGACATCCTACTCAGTCATGGCTACACCTTC,CASSRDILLSHGYTF
medium-sized,13,NA,TRBJ1-1,TRBV7-9,TGTGCCAGCAGCTTGACAGGGAACACTGAAGCTTTCTTT,CASSLTGNTEAFF
many,16,TRBD2,TRBJ2-1,TRBV5-1,TGCGCCAGCAGCCCGGGGACTAGCGGGGGGATGGCTGAGCAGTTCTTC,CASSPGTSGGMAEQFF
many,14,NA,TRBJ1-5,TRBV10-2,TGCGCCAGCAGTCGTCAGGGACTCAATCAGCCCCAGCATTTT,CASSRQGLNQPQHF
many,12,NA,TRBJ2-1,TRBV29-1,TGCAGCGTTGGGCAAGGTTACAATGAGCAGTTCTTC,CSVGQGYNEQFF
NA,13,NA,TRBJ2-7,TRBV7-3,TGTGCCAGCGCCCGGGGATTTGGGTACGAGCAGTACTTC,CASARGFGYEQYF
many,12,NA,TRBJ1-2,TRBV29-1,TGCAGCGTTGAAGGCGGGACTTTGGGCTACACCTTC,CSVEGGTLGYTF
many,12,NA,TRBJ1-2,TRBV2,TGTGCCAGCCTGGATATGCGTTGGGGCTACACCTTC,CASLDMRWGYTF
many,14,NA,TRBJ2-3,TRBV20-1,TGCAGTGCTATTAGGACTGAGGCGGCAGATACGCAGTATTTT,CSAIRTEAADTQYF
many,17,NA,TRBJ2-3,TRBV18,TGTGCCAGCTCACCTACAGGGATGGTGGGTGGCGGCCTGGCGCAGTATTTT,CASSPTGMVGGGLAQYF
many,13,NA,TRBJ2-3,TRBV20-1,TGCAGTGCTAGAGATACGGGGACCGATACGCAGTATTTT,CSARDTGTDTQYF
NA,13,TRBD1,TRBJ2-5,TRBV19,TGTGCCAGAAGTATTACAGGGGAAGACACCCAGTACTTT,CARSITGEDTQYF
many,12,NA,TRBJ1-4,TRBV20-1,TGCAGTGCTAGAGACCGGGACGAAAAACTGTTTTTT,CSARDRDEKLFF
many,13,NA,TRBJ1-1,TRBV30,TGTGCCTGGAGTCGGGCCGGGAACACTGAAGCTTTCTTT,CAWSRAGNTEAFF
few,13,TRBD1,TRBJ1-2,TRBV5-4,TGTGCCAGCAGCGAGGCAGGGGGCGGAGGCTACACCTTC,CASSEAGGGGYTF
many,17,TRBD1,TRBJ1-6,TRBV28,TGTGCCAGCAGCACCGGGACAGGGGTTGCCTATAATTCACCCCTCCACTTT,CASSTGTGVAYNSPLHF
NA,15,NA,TRBJ2-1,TRBV7-2,TGTGCCAGCAGCTTAGGCGGTAGTGGAAGCAATGAGCAGTTCTTC,CASSLGGSGSNEQFF
NA,16,NA,TRBJ2-1,TRBV7-9,TGTGCCAGCAGCTTACTTCCCTCGGACGGATACAATGAGCAGTTCTTC,CASSLLPSDGYNEQFF
many,16,TRBD1,TRBJ2-7,TRBV27,TGTGCCAGCGGATCCTCTAATCGTGACAGGGGAGGCGAGCAGTACTTC,CASGSSNRDRGGEQYF
many,15,NA,TRBJ2-2,TRBV10-1,TGCGCCAGCAGTGAGGACGGTACGGGTACCGGGGAGCTGTTTTTT,CASSEDGTGTGELFF
many,11,NA,TRBJ2-7,TRBV12-3/TRBV12-4,TGTGCCAGCAGTACCTCCTACGAGCAGTACTTC,CASSTSYEQYF
many,11,NA,TRBJ2-7,TRBV2,TGTGCCAGCAGTGAGTTTTACGAGCAGTACTTC,CASSEFYEQYF
NA,16,NA,TRBJ2-4,TRBV23-1,TGCGCCAGCAGTCAATCGGGCAAACCCCCCAAAAACATTCAGTACTTC,CASSQSGKPPKNIQYF
many,14,NA,TRBJ2-3,TRBV29-1,TGCAGCGTTGTTGGAAGAACTAGCACAGATACGCAGTATTTT,CSVVGRTSTDTQYF
few,12,NA,TRBJ2-2,TRBV7-1,TGTGCCAGCAGCTCAGCCACCGGGGAGCTGTTTTTT,CASSSATGELFF
many,14,TRBD1,TRBJ1-2,TRBV4-2,TGTGCCAGCAGCCAAGAGACAAGGACAGGGGGTCCATCCTTC,CASSQETRTGGPSF